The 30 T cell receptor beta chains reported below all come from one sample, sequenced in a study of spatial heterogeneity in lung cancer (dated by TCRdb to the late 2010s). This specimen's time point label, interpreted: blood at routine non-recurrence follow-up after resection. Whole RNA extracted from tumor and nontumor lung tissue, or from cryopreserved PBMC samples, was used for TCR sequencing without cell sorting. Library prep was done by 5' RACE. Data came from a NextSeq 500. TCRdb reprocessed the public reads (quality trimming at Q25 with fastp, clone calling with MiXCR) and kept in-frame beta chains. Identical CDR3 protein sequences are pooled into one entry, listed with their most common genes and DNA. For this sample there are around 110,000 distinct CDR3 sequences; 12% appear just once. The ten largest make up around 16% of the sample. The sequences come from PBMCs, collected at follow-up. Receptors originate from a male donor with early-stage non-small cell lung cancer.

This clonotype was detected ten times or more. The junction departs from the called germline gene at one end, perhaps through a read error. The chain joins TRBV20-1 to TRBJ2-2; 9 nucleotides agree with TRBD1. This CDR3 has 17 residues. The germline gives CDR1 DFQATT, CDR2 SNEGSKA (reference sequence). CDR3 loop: CSATPTYLGQGYTGELF. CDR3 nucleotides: TGCAGTGCTACACCCACCTACCTGGGACAGGGATACACCGGGGAGCTGTTT.

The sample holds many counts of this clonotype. The CDR3 nucleotides are TGCAGCGTTTCGGGGGACAGGGGCAGTAGCTCCTACGAGCAGTACTTC. Translation: CSVSGDRGSSSYEQYF. The chain combines TRBV29-1 with TRBJ2-7; 10 nucleotides align to TRBD1. V trimming: 5 bases; J trimming: 0 bases; junction bases outside the gene matches: 10. Germline-derived CDR1 and CDR2 are SQVTM and ANQGSEA. CDR3 size: 16 residues.

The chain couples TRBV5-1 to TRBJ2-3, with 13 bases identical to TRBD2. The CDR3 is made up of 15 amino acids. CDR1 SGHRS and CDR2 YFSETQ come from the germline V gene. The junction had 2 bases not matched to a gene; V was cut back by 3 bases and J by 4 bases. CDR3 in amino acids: CASSSGTSGADTQYF. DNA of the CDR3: TGCGCCAGCAGCTCCGGGACTAGCGGGGCAGATACGCAGTATTTT.

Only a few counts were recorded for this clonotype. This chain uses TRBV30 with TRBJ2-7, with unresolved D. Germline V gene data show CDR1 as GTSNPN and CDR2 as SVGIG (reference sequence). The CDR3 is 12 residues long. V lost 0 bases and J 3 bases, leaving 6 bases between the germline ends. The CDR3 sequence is CAWSVTHYEQYF. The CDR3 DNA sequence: TGTGCCTGGAGTGTTACCCACTACGAGCAGTACTTC.

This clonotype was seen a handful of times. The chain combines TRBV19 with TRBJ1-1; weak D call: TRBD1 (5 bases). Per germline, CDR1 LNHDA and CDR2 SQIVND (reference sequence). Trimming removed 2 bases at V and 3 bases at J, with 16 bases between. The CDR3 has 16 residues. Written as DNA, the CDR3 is TGTGCCAGTAGTATAAGGGGCAGGTCCCCGGACACTGAAGCTTTCTTT. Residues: CASSIRGRSPDTEAFF.

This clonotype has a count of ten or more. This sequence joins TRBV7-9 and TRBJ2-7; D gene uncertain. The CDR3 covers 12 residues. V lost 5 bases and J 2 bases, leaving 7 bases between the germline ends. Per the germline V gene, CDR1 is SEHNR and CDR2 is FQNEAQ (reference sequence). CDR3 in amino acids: CASSPATYEQYF. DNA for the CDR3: TGTGCCAGCAGCCCCGCTACCTACGAGCAGTACTTC. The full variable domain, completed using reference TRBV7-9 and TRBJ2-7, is DTGVSQNPRHKITKRGQNVTFRCDPISEHNRLYWYRQTLGQGPEFLTYFQNEAQLEKSRLLSDRFSAERPKGSFSTLEIQRTEQGDSAMYLCASSPATYEQYFGPGTRLTVT.

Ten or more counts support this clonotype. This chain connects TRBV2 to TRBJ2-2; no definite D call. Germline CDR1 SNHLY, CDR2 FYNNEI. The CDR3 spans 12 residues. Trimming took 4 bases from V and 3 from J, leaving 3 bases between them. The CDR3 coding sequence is TGTGCCAGCAGTGCGGACACCGGGGAGCTGTTTTTT. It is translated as CASSADTGELFF. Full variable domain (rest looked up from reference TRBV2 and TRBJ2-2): EPEVTQTPSHQVTQMGQEVILRCVPISNHLYFYWYRQILGQKVEFLVSFYNNEISEKSEIFDDQFSVERPDGSNFTLKIRSTKLEDSAMYFCASSADTGELFFGEGSRLTVL.

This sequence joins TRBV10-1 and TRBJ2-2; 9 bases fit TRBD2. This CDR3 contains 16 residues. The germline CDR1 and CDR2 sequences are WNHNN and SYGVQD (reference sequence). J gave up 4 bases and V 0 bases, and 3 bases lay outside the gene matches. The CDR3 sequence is CASSESGSGGTGELFF. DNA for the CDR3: TGCGCCAGCAGTGAGTCTGGTAGCGGGGGCACCGGGGAGCTGTTTTTT.

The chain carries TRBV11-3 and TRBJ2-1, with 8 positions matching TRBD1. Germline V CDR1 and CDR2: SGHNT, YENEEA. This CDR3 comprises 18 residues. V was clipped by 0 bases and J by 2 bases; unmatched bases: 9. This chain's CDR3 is CASSLDRATGVTYNEQFF. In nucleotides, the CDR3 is TGTGCCAGCAGCTTAGATCGGGCGACAGGGGTAACCTACAATGAGCAGTTCTTC. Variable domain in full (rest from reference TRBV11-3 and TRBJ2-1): EAGVVQSPRYKIIEKKQPVAFWCNPISGHNTLYWYLQNLGQGPELLIRYENEEAVDDSQLPKDRFSAERLKGVDSTLKIQPAELGDSAVYLCASSLDRATGVTYNEQFFGPGTRLTVL.

Here the CDR3 DNA reads TGTGCCAGCAGTCCTTTATATGGGAAGGACGAGCAGTACTTC. It is translated as CASSPLYGKDEQYF. The rearrangement joins TRBV12-3 or TRBV12-4 to TRBJ2-7; D unresolved. The CDR3 length is 14 residues. Trimming cost V 5 bases and J 5 bases, with 16 bases left between them.

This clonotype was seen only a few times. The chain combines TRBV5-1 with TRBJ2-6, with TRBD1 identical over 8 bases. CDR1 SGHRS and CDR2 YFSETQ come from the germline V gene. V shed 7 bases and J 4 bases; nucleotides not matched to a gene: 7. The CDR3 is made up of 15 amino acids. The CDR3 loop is CASLQGAGGANVLTF. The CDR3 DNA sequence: TGCGCCAGCCTTCAGGGGGCGGGCGGGGCCAACGTCCTGACTTTC.

CDR3 loop: CASSSRDSYSYEQYF. The CDR3 DNA reads as TGTGCCAGCAGTTCTCGCGACAGCTACTCCTACGAGCAGTACTTC. The chain employs TRBV27 and TRBJ2-7; D possibly corresponds to TRBD1 (5 bases). From germline, CDR1 is MNHEY and CDR2 SMNVEV (reference sequence). The CDR3 has 15 residues. V was cut by 4 bases and J by 0 bases, with 13 bases left in between.

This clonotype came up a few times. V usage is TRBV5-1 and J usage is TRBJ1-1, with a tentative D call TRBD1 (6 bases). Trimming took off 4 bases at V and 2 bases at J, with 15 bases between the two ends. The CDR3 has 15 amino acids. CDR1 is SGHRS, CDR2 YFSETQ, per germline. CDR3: CASSRAGQSNTEAFF. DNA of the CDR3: TGCGCCAGCAGCCGGGCCGGACAGAGCAACACTGAAGCTTTCTTT.

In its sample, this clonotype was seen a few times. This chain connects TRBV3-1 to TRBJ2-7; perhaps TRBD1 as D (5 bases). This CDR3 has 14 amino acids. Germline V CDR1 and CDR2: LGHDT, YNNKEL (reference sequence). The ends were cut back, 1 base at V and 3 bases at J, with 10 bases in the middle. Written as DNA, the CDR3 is TGTGCCAGCAGCCAAGGACAGATTTTCTACGAGCAGTACTTC. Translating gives CASSQGQIFYEQYF.

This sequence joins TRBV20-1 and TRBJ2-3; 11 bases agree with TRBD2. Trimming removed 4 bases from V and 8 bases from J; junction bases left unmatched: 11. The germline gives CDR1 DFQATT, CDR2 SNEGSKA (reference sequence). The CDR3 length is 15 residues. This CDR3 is CSATLAGGPPATQYF. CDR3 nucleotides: TGCAGTGCTACTCTAGCGGGGGGACCCCCCGCTACGCAGTATTTT.

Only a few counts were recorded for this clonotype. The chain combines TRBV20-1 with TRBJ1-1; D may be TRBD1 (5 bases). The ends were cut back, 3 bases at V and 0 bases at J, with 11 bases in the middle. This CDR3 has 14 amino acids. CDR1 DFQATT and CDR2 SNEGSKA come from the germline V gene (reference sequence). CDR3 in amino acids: CSARVGGMNTEAFF. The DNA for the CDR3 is TGCAGTGCTAGGGTCGGGGGTATGAACACTGAAGCTTTCTTT.

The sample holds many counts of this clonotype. The CDR3 loop is CASSGAVNEQYF. The DNA of the CDR3 is TGTGCCAGCAGTGGGGCAGTGAACGAGCAGTACTTC. The V and J genes are TRBV2 and TRBJ2-7; D not resolved. Trimming stripped 4 bases from V and 5 bases from J, with 9 bases between. This CDR3 has 12 amino acids. Germline assignment: CDR1 SNHLY and CDR2 FYNNEI.

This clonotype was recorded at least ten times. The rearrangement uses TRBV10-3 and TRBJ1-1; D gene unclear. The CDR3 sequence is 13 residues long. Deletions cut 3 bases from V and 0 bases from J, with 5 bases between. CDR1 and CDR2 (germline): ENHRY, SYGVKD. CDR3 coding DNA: TGTGCCATCAGTGACCTGGTGAACACTGAAGCTTTCTTT. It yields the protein CAISDLVNTEAFF.

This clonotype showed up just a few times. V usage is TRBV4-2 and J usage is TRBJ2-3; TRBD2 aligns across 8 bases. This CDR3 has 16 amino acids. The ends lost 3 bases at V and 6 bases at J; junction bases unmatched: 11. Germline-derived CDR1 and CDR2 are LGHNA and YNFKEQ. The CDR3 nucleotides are TGTGCCAGCAGCCAGGAGAGCGGGGGAGGTATGGATACGCAGTATTTT. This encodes CASSQESGGGMDTQYF.

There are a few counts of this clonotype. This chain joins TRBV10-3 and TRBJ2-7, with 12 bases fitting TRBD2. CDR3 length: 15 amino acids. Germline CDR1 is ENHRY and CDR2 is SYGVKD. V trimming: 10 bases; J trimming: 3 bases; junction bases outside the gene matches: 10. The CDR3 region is CATELGLAGNYEQYF. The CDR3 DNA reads TGTGCCACCGAACTGGGACTAGCGGGTAACTACGAGCAGTACTTC.

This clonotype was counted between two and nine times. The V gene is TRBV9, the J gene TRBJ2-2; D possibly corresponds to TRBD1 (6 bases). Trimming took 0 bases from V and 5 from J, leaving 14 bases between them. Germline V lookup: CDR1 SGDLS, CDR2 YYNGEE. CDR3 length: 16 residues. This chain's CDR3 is CASSVDLDRKTGELFF. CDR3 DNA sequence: TGTGCCAGCAGCGTAGACCTGGACAGAAAAACCGGGGAGCTGTTTTTT.

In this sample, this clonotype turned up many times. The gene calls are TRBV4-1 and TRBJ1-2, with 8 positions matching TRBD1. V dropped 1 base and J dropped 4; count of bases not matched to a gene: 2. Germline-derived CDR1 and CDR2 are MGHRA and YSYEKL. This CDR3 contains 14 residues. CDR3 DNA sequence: TGCGCCAGCAGCCAAGGACAGGGGAGCTATGGCTACACCTTC. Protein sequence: CASSQGQGSYGYTF.

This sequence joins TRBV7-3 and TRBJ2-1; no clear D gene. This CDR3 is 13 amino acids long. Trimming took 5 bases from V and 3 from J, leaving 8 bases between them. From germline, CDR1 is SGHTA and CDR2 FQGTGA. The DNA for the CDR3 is TGTGCCAGCAGCACTAAGATCTACAATGAGCAGTTCTTC. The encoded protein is CASSTKIYNEQFF.

The CDR3 coding sequence is TGTGCCAGCAGCCCGGGGCAGGGGGCTAGTGAAGCTTTCTTT. Translating it yields CASSPGQGASEAFF. This chain uses TRBV7-9 with TRBJ1-1; 8 positions match TRBD1. The CDR3 totals 14 residues. Germline V gene data show CDR1 as SEHNR and CDR2 as FQNEAQ (reference sequence). Losses at the gene ends were 5 bases for V and 7 bases for J; bases not matched to a gene: 9.

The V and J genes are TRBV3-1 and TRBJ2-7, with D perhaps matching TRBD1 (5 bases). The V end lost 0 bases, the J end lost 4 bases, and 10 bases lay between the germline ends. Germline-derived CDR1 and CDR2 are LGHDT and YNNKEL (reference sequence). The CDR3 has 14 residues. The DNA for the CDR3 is TGTGCCAGCAGCCAAGACCAGGGTCCGTACGAGCAGTACTTC. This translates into CASSQDQGPYEQYF.

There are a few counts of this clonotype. The CDR3 sequence: CASSLGGSGYGYTF. The CDR3 DNA sequence: TGCGCCAGCAGCTTGGGCGGGAGCGGTTATGGCTACACCTTC. The V gene is TRBV5-1, the J gene TRBJ1-2; the D is unclear. V lost 0 bases and J 5 bases, leaving 11 bases between the germline ends. Germline V gene data show CDR1 as SGHRS and CDR2 as YFSETQ. The CDR3 runs 14 residues.

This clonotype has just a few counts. Here the CDR3 DNA reads TGTGCCAGCAGTTACGCCGGGACAGGGTATGGCAATCAGCCCCAGCATTTT. This gives the protein CASSYAGTGYGNQPQHF. The chain has TRBV5-6 and TRBJ1-5; 9 bases are shared with TRBD1. J lost 2 bases, V lost 5 bases, and 11 bases had no gene match. The CDR3 sequence is 17 residues long. Per the germline V gene, CDR1 is SGHDT and CDR2 is YYEEEE. The full variable domain, its missing parts supplied by reference TRBV5-6 and TRBJ1-5, is DAGVTQSPTHLIKTRGQQVTLRCSPKSGHDTVSWYQQALGQGPQFIFQYYEEEERQRGNFPDRFSGHQFPNYSSELNVNALLLGDSALYLCASSYAGTGYGNQPQHFGDGTRLSIL.

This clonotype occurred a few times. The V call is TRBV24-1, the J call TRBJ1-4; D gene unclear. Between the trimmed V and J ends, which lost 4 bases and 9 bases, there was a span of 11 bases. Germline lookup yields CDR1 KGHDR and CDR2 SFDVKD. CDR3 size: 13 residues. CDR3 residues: CATSEEGSKKLFF. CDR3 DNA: TGTGCCACCAGTGAAGAAGGTTCGAAAAAACTGTTTTTT.

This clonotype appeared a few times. CDR3 coding DNA: TGTGCCAGCGAGGGGCTTGGAAACACCATATATTTT. Protein sequence: CASEGLGNTIYF. The J gene is TRBJ1-3, the V gene TRBV6-5; maybe TRBD1 (5 bases). V was pared by 8 bases and J by 3 bases, with 8 bases between. Germline V gives CDR1 MNHEY, CDR2 SVGAGI. This CDR3 has 12 residues.

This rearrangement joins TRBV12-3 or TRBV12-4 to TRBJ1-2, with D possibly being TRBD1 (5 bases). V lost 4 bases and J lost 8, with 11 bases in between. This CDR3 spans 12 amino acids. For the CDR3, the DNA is TGTGCCAGCAGTTGGGTTCAGGGAGGCTACACCTTC. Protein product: CASSWVQGGYTF.